What follows are 28 T cell receptor beta chains derived from one specimen sequenced in a study of blood T cell repertoires in COVID-19 (dated by TCRdb to 2019 to 2021). Library preparation used the immunoSEQ multiplex PCR assay. Imported from immuneACCESS, the table was reduced by TCRdb to in-frame sequences with V and J called. These copies leave out some clones; in studies compared against another copy, an unresolved V gene accounts for under half, and the cause of the remainder is not known. The sample records 250,000 or so clones, 70% to 85% of which are singletons. The top ten clones comprise under 2% of the sample. Sample: peripheral blood. The receptors stem from a woman of 80 years or more with acute or convalescent COVID-19.

The V and J genes are TRBV12-5 and TRBJ2-7; no reliable D call. CDR3 length: 12 amino acids. The V end lost 5 bases, the J end lost 3 bases, and 8 bases lay between the germline ends. Germline values: CDR1 LGHNT, CDR2 FRNRAP. In nucleotides, the CDR3 is TGTGCTAGTGGTGACGGGTACTACGAGCAGTACTTC. Translating it yields CASGDGYYEQYF. The full variable domain, with the rest looked up from reference TRBV12-5 and TRBJ2-7, is DARVTQTPRHKVTEMGQEVTMRCQPILGHNTVFWYRQTMMQGLELLAYFRNRAPLDDSGMPKDRFSAEMPDATLATLKIQPSEPRDSAVYFCASGDGYYEQYFGPGTRLTVT.

J is TRBJ1-1 and V is TRBV6-1, with D possibly matching TRBD1 (6 bases). This CDR3 contains 18 residues. Trimming shortened V by 3 bases and J by 1 base, and 21 bases separated the two germline ends. Per germline, CDR1 MNHNS and CDR2 SASEGT. The CDR3 loop reads CASSDKTGTGKKNTEAFF. CDR3 nucleotide sequence: TGTGCCAGCAGTGATAAGACGGGAACAGGGAAGAAGAACACTGAAGCTTTCTTT.

V usage is TRBV6-5 and J usage is TRBJ1-5, with TRBD1 identical over 11 bases. Germline trimming cut 8 bases from V and 7 bases from J; bases unmatched to any gene: 7. Looked up from germline, CDR1 is MNHEY and CDR2 is SVGAGI. The length of the CDR3 is 14 residues. The CDR3 here is CASSGQGARQPQHF. The DNA for the CDR3 is TGTGCCAGCTCCGGACAGGGGGCGCGACAGCCCCAGCATTTT.

Here the CDR3 DNA reads TGTGCCAGCAGTAAAGGGGGGACAGGGCCCTATCTTGGAGCTTTCTTT. Its translation is CASSKGGTGPYLGAFF. This chain uses TRBV6-1 with TRBJ1-1; 9 bases are a match to TRBD1. Germline values: CDR1 MNHNS, CDR2 SASEGT. V lost 5 bases and J lost 10; bases outside the gene matches: 17. This CDR3 spans 16 amino acids.

The chain recombines TRBV7-6 with TRBJ1-2, with 9 bases that match TRBD1. The J segment lost 4 bases and the V segment lost 5 bases, leaving 8 bases of the junction unmatched. This CDR3 contains 15 residues. Per germline, CDR1 SGHVS and CDR2 FNYEAQ. As DNA, the CDR3 is TGTGCCAGCAGCCGAGGACAGGGGAGTATCTATGGCTACACCTTC. Translating it yields CASSRGQGSIYGYTF.

The chain combines TRBV3-1 (or the pseudogene TRBV3-2) with TRBJ1-1; D may be TRBD1 (6 bases). CDR1 is LGHDT and CDR2 is YNNKEL in the germline V gene (reference sequence). This CDR3 is 14 amino acids long. V lost 0 bases to trimming and J lost 4 bases, with 9 bases between them. CDR3: CASSQDYRATEAFF. CDR3 sequence (DNA): TGTGCCAGCAGCCAAGACTACAGGGCCACTGAAGCTTTCTTT.

The chain is built from TRBV12-5 and TRBJ1-2; D is possibly TRBD1 (6 bases). Germline values: CDR1 LGHNT, CDR2 FRNRAP. The CDR3 is 14 amino acids. Trimming shortened V by 4 bases and J by 7 bases, and 16 bases separated the two germline ends. CDR3 coding DNA: TGTGCTAGTGGTTGGGATCAGGGGTGGCGTGGCTACACCTTC. It encodes CASGWDQGWRGYTF. Variable domain in full (rest from reference TRBV12-5 and TRBJ1-2): DARVTQTPRHKVTEMGQEVTMRCQPILGHNTVFWYRQTMMQGLELLAYFRNRAPLDDSGMPKDRFSAEMPDATLATLKIQPSEPRDSAVYFCASGWDQGWRGYTFGSGTRLTVV.

The V gene is TRBV6-5, the J gene TRBJ1-1; perhaps TRBD1 as D (6 bases). Germline V gene data show CDR1 as MNHEY and CDR2 as SVGAGI. Trimming stripped 7 bases from V and 3 bases from J, with 12 bases between. The CDR3 contains 13 residues. CDR3 loop: CASTGQSDTEAFF. CDR3 nucleotides: TGTGCCAGCACCGGACAGTCTGACACTGAAGCTTTCTTT.

V usage is TRBV5-1 and J usage is TRBJ1-1; D remains unclear. V lost 0 bases to trimming and J lost 0 bases, with 3 bases between them. The CDR3 contains 13 residues. Germline assignment: CDR1 SGHRS and CDR2 YFSETQ. The CDR3 protein is CASSLGMNTEAFF. In DNA, the CDR3 is TGCGCCAGCAGCTTGGGTATGAACACTGAAGCTTTCTTT.

This sequence joins TRBV5-5 and TRBJ2-5; D gene unclear. Germline V gene lookup returns CDR1 SGHKS and CDR2 YYEKEE (reference sequence). V lost 2 bases and J 2 bases, leaving 7 bases between the germline ends. The CDR3 runs to 13 residues. DNA of the CDR3: TGTGCCAGCAGCTTTTATTTGCAAGAGACCCAGTACTTC. It is translated as CASSFYLQETQYF.

This chain uses TRBV19 with TRBJ1-5; D might be TRBD1 (5 bases). CDR1 is LNHDA, CDR2 SQIVND, per germline (reference sequence). CDR3 length: 15 amino acids. V lost 1 base to trimming and J lost 6 bases, with 13 bases between them. CDR3 in amino acids: CASSIGGLRGQPQHF. In DNA, the CDR3 is TGTGCCAGTAGTATAGGGGGACTGCGGGGTCAGCCCCAGCATTTT. The complete variable domain, with remaining parts taken from reference TRBV19 and TRBJ1-5, reads DGGITQSPKYLFRKEGQNVTLSCEQNLNHDAMYWYRQDPGQGLRLIYYSQIVNDFQKGDIAEGYSVSREKKESFPLTVTSAQKNPTAFYLCASSIGGLRGQPQHFGDGTRLSIL.

This chain uses TRBV5-1 with TRBJ1-3; 7 bases agree with TRBD1. CDR3 length equals 15 residues. Germline loops: CDR1 SGHRS, CDR2 YFSETQ. V shed 0 bases, J shed 0 bases, and the junction held 0 bases outside the gene matches. The CDR3 protein is CASSLGDSSGNTIYF. The CDR3 DNA reads as TGCGCCAGCAGCTTGGGGGACAGCTCTGGAAACACCATATATTTT.

The CDR3 DNA reads as TGTGCCAGCAGCTTGTTGGAAACAGCCCTCTCTGAAGCTTTCTTT. Residues: CASSLLETALSEAFF. This chain connects TRBV5-5 to TRBJ1-1; D is uncertain. The CDR3 loop spans 15 amino acids. Germline values: CDR1 SGHKS, CDR2 YYEKEE (reference sequence). V lost 1 base and J 6 bases, leaving 16 bases between the germline ends.

The chain recombines TRBV5-1 with TRBJ1-1; no clear D. V was pared by 4 bases and J by 0 bases, with 13 bases between. The CDR3 consists of 15 residues. Germline-derived CDR1 and CDR2 are SGHRS and YFSETQ. CDR3 nucleotides: TGCGCCAGCAGCCAAGAGGCAGTAATGAACACTGAAGCTTTCTTT. As protein: CASSQEAVMNTEAFF.

The count of this clone is one. The CDR3 here is CASSLYDGARFNEKLFF. For the CDR3, the DNA is TGTGCCAGCAGCTTGTATGATGGGGCCAGATTTAATGAAAAACTGTTTTTT. The chain combines TRBV5-5 with TRBJ1-4; possible D gene TRBD1, 5 bases. CDR1 is SGHKS and CDR2 is YYEKEE in the germline V gene (reference sequence). Trimming took off 1 base at V and 4 bases at J, with 17 bases between the two ends. The CDR3 is 17 residues long.

The CDR3 region has the DNA TGCGCCAGCAGTAAGGGGACTAGCGGGGGGGCCTTAGGAGGCATTGAGCAGTTCTTC. Encoded protein: CASSKGTSGGALGGIEQFF. The chain links TRBV4-1 to TRBJ2-1, with 16 bases fitting TRBD2. This CDR3 region has 19 residues. Germline V CDR1 and CDR2: MGHRA, YSYEKL. Germline trimming cut 6 bases from V and 9 bases from J; bases unmatched to any gene: 17.

The V gene is TRBV19, the J gene TRBJ1-3, with D tentatively TRBD1 (6 bases). The V and J ends lost 4 bases and 4 bases respectively, with 17 bases between them. The CDR3 runs 16 residues. Germline CDR1 and CDR2: LNHDA and SQIVND (reference sequence). Written as DNA, the CDR3 is TGTGCCAGTAGTACGCGGCCCGACAGGCACGGAAACACCATATATTTT. Its translation: CASSTRPDRHGNTIYF.

This clone was counted a single time. This sequence joins TRBV28 and TRBJ1-2, with TRBD1 matching over 9 bases. Germline V CDR1 and CDR2: MDHEN, SYDVKM. The CDR3 spans 13 residues. V was clipped by 9 bases and J by 3 bases; unmatched bases: 5. CDR3 sequence: CASATGGDYGYTF. CDR3 bases: TGTGCCAGTGCGACAGGGGGGGACTATGGCTACACCTTC.

The V call is TRBV2, the J call TRBJ1-3; weak D call: TRBD1 (6 bases). There are 16 residues in the CDR3. V shed 6 bases and J shed 4 bases, with 19 bases lying between them. Germline V gene data show CDR1 as SNHLY and CDR2 as FYNNEI. DNA of the CDR3: TGTGCCAGCAGGGGGGGGCACAGGCTCTCCGGAAACACCATATATTTT. It encodes CASRGGHRLSGNTIYF.

V and J are TRBV11-1 and TRBJ2-7, with 7 bases that match TRBD2. V gave up 2 bases and J gave up 6 bases; unmatched junction bases: 10. The germline CDR1 and CDR2 sequences are SGHAT and FQDESV (reference sequence). The CDR3 extends over 15 amino acids. Here the CDR3 DNA reads TGTGCCAGCAGCTTATTTGAAGCGGGACGGCGCGAGCAGTACTTC. It is translated as CASSLFEAGRREQYF.

This clone was recorded once. This chain links TRBV5-1 with TRBJ2-3; 11 nucleotides align to TRBD2. With 4 bases clipped from V and 3 bases from J, the junction kept 10 bases outside the gene matches. This CDR3 has 17 residues. Germline lookup yields CDR1 SGHRS and CDR2 YFSETQ. Here the CDR3 DNA reads TGCGCCAGCAGCACCGTTAGCGGGAGGGCCATAACAGATACGCAGTATTTT. Translated: CASSTVSGRAITDTQYF.

This chain links TRBV6-6 with TRBJ2-7; TRBD1 matches at 9 bases. The germline V gene has CDR1 MNHNY and CDR2 SVGAGI (reference sequence). After removal of 6 bases from V and 5 bases from J, the junction contained 8 bases not matched to a gene. CDR3 size: 14 residues. CDR3 bases: TGTGCCAGCAGACGAGGGACAGGGCGCCACGAGCAGTACTTC. Amino acid sequence: CASRRGTGRHEQYF.

This clone was picked up a small number of times. This chain uses TRBV6-5 with TRBJ1-2; tentatively, D is TRBD1 (5 bases). The CDR3 contains 15 residues. Trimming cost V 5 bases and J 1 base, with 14 bases left between them. Germline-derived CDR1 and CDR2 are MNHEY and SVGAGI. Written as DNA, the CDR3 is TGTGCCAGCAGTCTTTCGGCGGGGCTTAACTATGGCTACACCTTC. Residues: CASSLSAGLNYGYTF.

The J gene is TRBJ1-3, the V gene TRBV18, with TRBD1 identical over 9 bases. The germline V gene encodes CDR1 KGHSH and CDR2 LQKENI. The V and J ends lost 6 bases and 0 bases, in that order; junction bases with no gene match: 6. The CDR3 spans 16 residues. Here the CDR3 DNA reads TGTGCCAGCTCTCGACAGGGGGTGGCCTCTGGAAACACCATATATTTT. Translating gives CASSRQGVASGNTIYF. The entire variable domain, with the rest obtained from reference TRBV18 and TRBJ1-3, is as follows: NAGVMQNPRHLVRRRGQEARLRCSPMKGHSHVYWYRQLPEEGLKFMVYLQKENIIDESGMPKERFSAEFPKEGPSILRIQQVVRGDSAAYFCASSRQGVASGNTIYFGEGSWLTVV.

The chain links TRBV18 to TRBJ2-2, with TRBD1 matching 8 bases. This CDR3 contains 15 residues. Looked up from germline, CDR1 is KGHSH and CDR2 is LQKENI. Trimming removed 2 bases from V and 7 bases from J; junction bases left unmatched: 6. In DNA, the CDR3 is TGTGCCAGCTCACCAACCCGGGGACAGGTCGGGGAGCTGTTTTTT. It codes for CASSPTRGQVGELFF.

The chain has TRBV5-1 and TRBJ1-1; 8 bases map to TRBD1. This CDR3 region has 15 residues. The V segment lost 1 base and the J segment 1 base; nucleotides outside the gene matches: 3. Germline assignment: CDR1 SGHRS and CDR2 YFSETQ. The CDR3 DNA reads TGCGCCAGCAGCTTGCTTGGACAGGGGAACACTGAAGCTTTCTTT. This translates into CASSLLGQGNTEAFF.

The chain combines TRBV18 with TRBJ1-5; 7 bases are shared with TRBD1. Germline V CDR1 and CDR2: KGHSH, LQKENI. This CDR3 comprises 13 residues. V shed 3 bases, J shed 6 bases, and the junction held 2 bases outside the gene matches. CDR3 region: CASSPAGGQPQHF. CDR3 bases: TGTGCCAGCTCACCGGCAGGGGGTCAGCCCCAGCATTTT.

A few counts support this clone. The V gene is TRBV6-1, the J gene TRBJ2-3, with D unresolved. The germline gives CDR1 MNHNS, CDR2 SASEGT. V was clipped by 2 bases and J by 2 bases, with 5 bases between them. The CDR3 sequence is 13 residues long. DNA of the CDR3: TGTGCCAGCAGTGAACTATACACAGATACGCAGTATTTT. Its protein product is CASSELYTDTQYF.